Listed below are T cell receptor beta chains from one sample, sequenced in a study of CD8 T cells in ankylosing spondylitis. TCRdb independently ran MiXCR on the 5' RACE reads; one entry per CDR3 protein. The sample carries approximately 140,000 distinct CDR3 sequences, more than 40% recorded once. The specimen sequenced was synovial fluid, either unsorted or a sorted T cell fraction (not recorded which). These receptors were collected from a male donor with ankylosing spondylitis. Each CDR3 is given with its conserved first and last residue. The D gene is left open where the match is weak.

d_call j_call v_call cdr3_aa
NA TRBJ2-2 TRBV7-8 CASRAEAMVGELFF
NA TRBJ2-1 TRBV7-2 CASRPHAGSDYNEQFF
NA TRBJ2-5 TRBV7-8 CASSSLMGGGQETQYF
NA TRBJ1-3 TRBV12-3/TRBV12-4 CATLLGNTIYF
TRBD2 TRBJ2-7 TRBV27 CASSYRVAGPNEQYF
NA TRBJ1-2 TRBV10-3 CAISRRQTLGGNYGYTF
NA TRBJ2-2 TRBV3-1 CASRLGRGRSNTGELFF
TRBD2 TRBJ2-7 TRBV28 CASKTAGGGEQYF
NA TRBJ2-7 TRBV5-1 CASSLRGLGRSYEQYF
TRBD2 TRBJ2-1 TRBV7-6 CASSCEVLAGGGYNEQFF
TRBD1 TRBJ2-7 TRBV20-1 CSARDLQGAWEQYF
NA TRBJ1-6 TRBV12-3/TRBV12-4 CASSLTARSWLSPLHF
NA TRBJ2-1 TRBV7-3 CASSQHGGAYNEQFF
TRBD1 TRBJ2-7 TRBV3-1 CASSPSGTGGYEQYF
NA TRBJ2-1 TRBV11-1 CASSLPIIVEGPDNEQFF
TRBD1 TRBJ2-3 TRBV5-1 CASSWSGQGADTQYF
NA TRBJ2-1 TRBV14 CASSQFFGNYNEQFF
NA TRBJ2-1 TRBV5-6 CASSLDTEQFF
NA TRBJ1-5 TRBV10-3 CAISETASGNQPQHF
TRBD1 TRBJ2-7 TRBV13 CASSSPGQGSEQYF
TRBD2 TRBJ2-1 TRBV28 CASSLIAGGPVEQFF
NA TRBJ1-1 TRBV5-1 CASRDPGMYTEAFF
NA TRBJ1-5 TRBV4-2 CASSQDETKNQPQHF
NA TRBJ2-3 TRBV12-3/TRBV12-4 CASTWGGRTDTQYF
TRBD2 TRBJ2-3 TRBV20-1 CSATGGANTDTQYF
TRBD1 TRBJ1-1 TRBV5-1 CASSLPPGQGDTEAFF
NA TRBJ1-2 TRBV7-9 CASSLVDLPKGAYGYTF
TRBD2 TRBJ2-1 TRBV2 CASIRTSGTYNEQFF
TRBD2 TRBJ2-1 TRBV4-1 CASSQNFVLSSGRKTPYNEQFF
TRBD2 TRBJ2-1 TRBV6-2/TRBV6-3 CASSGLAAGVEQFF
NA TRBJ2-5 TRBV7-2 CASSPLWRQSEETQYF